This T cell receptor beta chain appears in the sequencing data of a study of TIL therapy for anti-PD-1-resistant metastatic lung cancer. Study in general: Patients had a median age of nearly 55 years (range about 35-80).

The CDR3 contains 13 residues. Germline CDR1 and CDR2: SGHNT and YENEEA. V gave up 5 bases and J gave up 5 bases, with 9 bases separating them. The time point is: pre-treatment sample, taken before nivolumab and TIL therapy. The libraries were made with immunoSEQ v3. The method was immunoSEQ multiplex PCR; TCRdb's version includes in-frame clones alone and lacks a portion of them. Of about 21,000 clones in the sample, around 79% were seen once. The V call is TRBV11-3, the J call TRBJ2-2; D uncertain. The sample in question was blood, obtained at baseline. The TCR sequence derives from a person aged 25 to 85 with non-small cell lung cancer. Written as DNA, the CDR3 is TGTGCCAGCAGCCGACCGGGTACCGGGGAGCTGTTTTTT. Translated: CASSRPGTGELFF.